What follows are 19 T cell receptor beta chains derived from one specimen sequenced in a study of blood T cell repertoires in COVID-19. The data were produced by immunoSEQ multiplex PCR, yet TCRdb's version contains in-frame clones alone and is incomplete. The sample contains tens of thousands of clones, nearly 85% of which appear only once. Sequences were obtained from peripheral blood. The source is a man aged 40-55 years with acute or convalescent COVID-19.

V usage is TRBV5-1 and J usage is TRBJ2-6; 7 bases are a match to TRBD2. This CDR3 contains 17 residues. CDR1 and CDR2 from the germline V gene are SGHRS and YFSETQ. The V gene end was trimmed by 3 bases and the J gene end by 1 base; junction bases not matched to a gene: 7. The CDR3 sequence: CASSSRTGGSGANVLTF. For the CDR3, the DNA is TGCGCCAGCAGCTCGCGGACGGGAGGTTCTGGGGCCAACGTCCTGACTTTC.

The chain is built from TRBV10-3 and TRBJ2-7, with 11 bases that match TRBD1. The CDR3 loop spans 14 amino acids. Germline values: CDR1 ENHRY, CDR2 SYGVKD. V shed 3 bases and J 7 bases; nucleotides not matched to a gene: 5. The CDR3 sequence: CAISEGQGAGEQYF. The CDR3 region has the DNA TGTGCCATCAGTGAAGGACAGGGGGCAGGGGAGCAGTACTTC.

The table lists this clone with a count of one. CDR3 coding DNA: TGTGCCAGCAGTGAACAGGCGTCTAACTATGGCTACACCTTC. Amino acids: CASSEQASNYGYTF. The rearrangement uses TRBV6-1 and TRBJ1-2; no clear D gene. The CDR3 covers 14 residues. Trimming removed 2 bases at V and 0 bases at J, with 7 bases between. Germline V gene data show CDR1 as MNHNS and CDR2 as SASEGT.

J is TRBJ2-5 and V is TRBV3-1 (or the pseudogene TRBV3-2); 10 bases match TRBD2. CDR3 length: 16 residues. Germline V gives CDR1 LGHDT, CDR2 YNNKEL (reference sequence). With 0 bases clipped from V and 4 bases from J, the junction kept 5 bases outside the gene matches. CDR3 DNA sequence: TGTGCCAGCAGCCAAGATAAACTAGCGGGGACAGAGACCCAGTACTTC. Its translation: CASSQDKLAGTETQYF.

The DNA of the CDR3 is TGTGCCAGCAGAAGGGACTTATTCTACGAGCAGTACTTC. It specifies CASRRDLFYEQYF. This sequence joins TRBV12-3 or TRBV12-4 and TRBJ2-7; D is possibly TRBD2 (6 bases). The CDR3 consists of 13 residues. V lost 6 bases and J 3 bases, leaving 12 bases between the germline ends.

V and J are TRBV18 and TRBJ2-5; no firm D call. With 3 bases removed from V and 3 bases from J, the gap between germline ends came to 2 bases. The CDR3 is 11 residues long. From germline, CDR1 is KGHSH and CDR2 LQKENI. CDR3 sequence: CASSPKETQYF. DNA of the CDR3: TGTGCCAGCTCACCCAAAGAGACCCAGTACTTC.

This chain uses TRBV2 with TRBJ2-7; TRBD1 agrees at 9 bases. The CDR3 is 14 residues long. V lost 5 bases, J lost 4 bases, and 6 bases stayed unmatched. CDR1 is SNHLY and CDR2 is FYNNEI in the germline V gene. The CDR3 DNA sequence: TGTGCCAGCAGTAAGACAGGGGGGTCTTACGAGCAGTACTTC. Residues: CASSKTGGSYEQYF.

Note on this clone: One end of the junction is discordant with germline, which a read error may explain. V gene TRBV2 combines with J gene TRBJ1-2, with 8 bases matching TRBD1. CDR3 length: 14 amino acids. Germline values: CDR1 SNHLY, CDR2 FYNNEI. The CDR3 DNA is TGTGCCAGCGGACGACAGGGGCTCATACCCCTCCCGGCCTTC. It translates to CASGRQGLIPLPAF.

Ten or more counts support this clone. The genes are TRBV7-9 and TRBJ2-2; D is unclear. Germline V gives CDR1 SEHNR, CDR2 FQNEAQ (reference sequence). The CDR3 consists of 12 residues. V shed 1 base and J shed 6 bases, with 3 bases lying between them. The CDR3 coding sequence is TGTGCCAGCAGCTTAGGAGCCGGGGAGCTGTTTTTT. This gives the protein CASSLGAGELFF.

This chain joins TRBV7-2 and TRBJ1-1; no reliable D call. This CDR3 is 13 amino acids long. Looked up from germline, CDR1 is SGHTA and CDR2 is FQGNSA. V was clipped by 1 base and J by 3 bases, with 6 bases between them. The CDR3 loop reads CASSLEDYTEAFF. CDR3 bases: TGTGCCAGCAGCTTAGAGGACTACACTGAAGCTTTCTTT.

The table lists this clone with a count of one. The rearrangement links TRBV6-5 to TRBJ1-1; D ambiguous. The germline V gene encodes CDR1 MNHEY and CDR2 SVGAGI. This CDR3 comprises 13 residues. The V and J ends lost 0 bases and 1 base respectively, with 3 bases between them. The CDR3 protein is CASSYSANTEAFF. The CDR3, as DNA: TGTGCCAGCAGTTACTCAGCGAACACTGAAGCTTTCTTT.

The V call is TRBV9, the J call TRBJ2-1; D remains ambiguous. Germline CDR1 is SGDLS and CDR2 is YYNGEE. The CDR3 contains 15 residues. Trimming took 4 bases from V and 2 from J, leaving 13 bases between them. The CDR3 DNA follows: TGTGCCAGCAGCATGACCCAGCGACCCTACAATGAGCAGTTCTTC. As protein: CASSMTQRPYNEQFF.

This clone was observed a single time. This chain connects TRBV15 to TRBJ1-3; no definite D call. V lost 0 bases, J lost 2 bases, and 11 bases lay in between. Germline lookup yields CDR1 LNHNV and CDR2 YYDKDF (reference sequence). This CDR3 has 16 amino acids. The CDR3: CATSRDLVGAGNTIYF. Here the CDR3 DNA reads TGTGCCACCAGCAGAGATTTGGTGGGAGCTGGAAACACCATATATTTT.

The rearrangement uses TRBV2 and TRBJ1-5; D ambiguous. Germline values: CDR1 SNHLY, CDR2 FYNNEI. The length of the CDR3 is 14 residues. V was clipped by 3 bases and J by 4 bases, with 10 bases between them. The CDR3 spells CASSDAGMNQPQHF. DNA of the CDR3: TGTGCCAGCAGTGACGCTGGCATGAATCAGCCCCAGCATTTT.

This chain links TRBV10-3 with TRBJ1-2, with a weak D call TRBD1 (5 bases). This CDR3 has 12 amino acids. Trimming pared 8 bases from V and 8 bases from J, leaving 15 bases between. Germline CDR1 reads ENHRY; CDR2 reads SYGVKD. The DNA for the CDR3 is TGTGCCATCCTTAGGGGCCCCAGGGGCTACACCTTC. Residues: CAILRGPRGYTF.

CDR3 DNA sequence: TGCGCCAGCAGCACGACAGTGGCGAACACTGAAGCTTTCTTT. Its protein product is CASSTTVANTEAFF. V is TRBV5-1 and J is TRBJ1-1; perhaps TRBD1 as D (5 bases). Germline V gene data show CDR1 as SGHRS and CDR2 as YFSETQ. Trimming stripped 4 bases from V and 1 base from J, with 11 bases between. This CDR3 has 14 amino acids. The full variable domain, completed using reference TRBV5-1 and TRBJ1-1, is KAGVTQTPRYLIKTRGQQVTLSCSPISGHRSVSWYQQTPGQGLQFLFEYFSETQRNKGNFPGRFSGRQFSNSRSEMNVSTLELGDSALYLCASSTTVANTEAFFGQGTRLTVV.

The gene calls are TRBV6-5 and TRBJ1-2; the match to TRBD1 covers 9 bases. The CDR3 sequence is 13 residues long. The ends lost 7 bases at V and 4 bases at J; junction bases unmatched: 4. CDR1 and CDR2 (germline): MNHEY, SVGAGI. The CDR3 reads CASKGQGVYGYTF. The CDR3 DNA sequence: TGTGCCAGCAAGGGACAGGGTGTCTATGGCTACACCTTC.

Written as DNA, the CDR3 is TGTGCCAGCAGTCTACCCGACAGGGGGGCGTCGTACGTC. This sequence encodes CASSLPDRGASYV. This chain links TRBV12-3 or TRBV12-4 with TRBJ2-7, with 9 bases identical to TRBD1. The CDR3 loop spans 13 amino acids. The V and J ends lost 5 bases and 12 bases, in that order; junction bases with no gene match: 11.

This clone was seen only a few times. The chain employs TRBV2 and TRBJ2-2; 8 nucleotides agree with TRBD1. With V trimmed by 6 bases and J by 4 bases, 1 base remained unmatched. The germline V gene encodes CDR1 SNHLY and CDR2 FYNNEI. The CDR3 is 13 amino acids. For the CDR3, the DNA is TGTGCCAGCAGGGGACAGGCCACCGGGGAGCTGTTTTTT. This codes for CASRGQATGELFF.